This T cell receptor (beta chain) derives from a study of cytomegalovirus exposure and HLA in healthy donors. At the level of the study: It was reported in a later analysis that the 120 validation repertoires used the same platform as the 650 to 800 first-cohort repertoires. Whole-study findings and limits: Over 150 TCR beta chains were listed as cytomegalovirus-associated. Reports indicated that the classifier achieved high specificity and sensitivity in diagnosing cytomegalovirus status. It was confirmed in vitro that a few of the CMV-associated chains were specific for CMV antigens.

This CDR3 region has 13 residues. Germline loops: CDR1 LNHDA, CDR2 SQIVND (reference sequence). V lost 2 bases, J lost 6 bases, and 0 bases stayed unmatched. Using immunoSEQ multiplex PCR, the repertoire was profiled, and TCRdb retains in-frame clones only, with some absent. The table lists under 250,000 clones, roughly 84% of them singletons. Notes on this clone: Antigen: not known.

Sequences were obtained from PBMCs. The V call is TRBV19, the J call TRBJ2-1; 8 positions match TRBD2. The TCR originated in a young woman in good health and CMV-seropositive. Written as DNA, the CDR3 is TGTGCCAGTAGTATAAGCGGGAGCAATGAGCAGTTCTTC. It is translated as CASSISGSNEQFF. The whole variable domain, remainder taken from reference TRBV19 and TRBJ2-1, is DGGITQSPKYLFRKEGQNVTLSCEQNLNHDAMYWYRQDPGQGLRLIYYSQIVNDFQKGDIAEGYSVSREKKESFPLTVTSAQKNPTAFYLCASSISGSNEQFFGPGTRLTVL.